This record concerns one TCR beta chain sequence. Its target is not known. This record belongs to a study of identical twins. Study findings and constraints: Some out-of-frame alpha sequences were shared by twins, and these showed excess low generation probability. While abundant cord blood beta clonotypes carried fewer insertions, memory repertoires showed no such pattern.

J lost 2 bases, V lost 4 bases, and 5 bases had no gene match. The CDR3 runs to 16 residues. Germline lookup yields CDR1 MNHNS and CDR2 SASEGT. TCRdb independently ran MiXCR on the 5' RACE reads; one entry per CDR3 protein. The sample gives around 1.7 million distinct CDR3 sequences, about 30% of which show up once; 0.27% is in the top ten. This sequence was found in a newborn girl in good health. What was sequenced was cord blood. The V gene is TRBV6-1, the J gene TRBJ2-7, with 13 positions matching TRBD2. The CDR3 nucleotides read TGTGCCAGCAGTGTTACTACTAGCGGGGGGGCCTACGAGCAGTACTTC. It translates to CASSVTTSGGAYEQYF.